The source of this T cell receptor beta chain is a study of T cell responses to AZD1222 COVID-19 vaccine. Assay: immunoSEQ multiplex PCR; the TCRdb copy retains only in-frame clones and omits some. Among about 72,000 clones, roughly 91% were seen once, and the ten largest hold around 24%. Germline assignment: CDR1 LGHNA and CDR2 YNFKEQ. V lost 0 bases to trimming and J lost 8 bases; unmatched junction nucleotides: 8. CDR3 length equals 16 residues. The TCR was taken from an adult in good health. The source was peripheral blood, collected on day 0 of AZD1222 vaccination. V gene TRBV4-2 combines with J gene TRBJ2-1; TRBD2 aligns across 9 bases. The CDR3 loop reads CASSQDPASGVDEQFF. For the CDR3, the DNA is TGTGCCAGCAGCCAAGATCCGGCTAGCGGGGTGGATGAGCAGTTCTTC.